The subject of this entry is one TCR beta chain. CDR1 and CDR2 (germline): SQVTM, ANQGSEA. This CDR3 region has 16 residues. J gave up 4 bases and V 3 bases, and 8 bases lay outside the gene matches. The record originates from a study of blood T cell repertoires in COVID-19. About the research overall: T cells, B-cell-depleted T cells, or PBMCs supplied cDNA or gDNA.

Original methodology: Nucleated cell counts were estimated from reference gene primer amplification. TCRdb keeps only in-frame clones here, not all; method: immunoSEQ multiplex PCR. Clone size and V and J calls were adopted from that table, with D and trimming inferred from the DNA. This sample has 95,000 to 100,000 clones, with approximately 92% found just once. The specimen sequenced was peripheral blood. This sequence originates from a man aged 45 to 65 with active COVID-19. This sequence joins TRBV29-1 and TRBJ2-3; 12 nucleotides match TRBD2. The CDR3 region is CSVEETSGRWADTQYF. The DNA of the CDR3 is TGCAGCGTTGAGGAGACTAGCGGGAGATGGGCAGATACGCAGTATTTT.